This record covers a single T cell receptor (beta chain). What it recognizes is unknown. These data originate in a study of cytomegalovirus exposure and HLA in healthy donors. In the PCR, 60 Vbeta and 13 Jbeta primers were used. Using immunoSEQ multiplex PCR, the repertoire was profiled, and TCRdb retains in-frame clones only, with some absent. The sample lists 150,000 to 200,000 clones; less than 80% were seen once. Study conclusions and caveats: The study listed around 150 cytomegalovirus-associated TCR beta chains. In a later analysis, most CMV-associated TCR beta chains appeared HLA-restricted.

The sample consisted of PBMCs. The sequence came from a man aged 18 to 30 in good health and CMV-seronegative.

CDR3 nucleotides: TGTGCCAGCAGTTACCTGGACAGGGGCTACGAGCAGTACTTC. As protein: CASSYLDRGYEQYF. The chain carries TRBV6-5 and TRBJ2-7; 9 nucleotides match TRBD1. The CDR3 contains 14 residues. Germline V gene sequence: CDR1 MNHEY, CDR2 SVGAGI. Trimming took 2 bases from V and 3 from J; bases not matched to a gene: 2.